This T cell receptor (beta chain) was recorded in a study of shared T cell receptors in the human thymus. With 6 bases removed from V and 4 bases from J, the gap between germline ends came to 24 bases. CDR3 length: 18 residues. The germline V gene encodes CDR1 MNHEY and CDR2 SMNVEV (reference sequence). Clones were sequenced by immunoSEQ multiplex PCR, and TCRdb holds only the in-frame ones, with some missing. In the table there are 700,000 or so clones, 80% to 90% of which are singletons. This sample was shared with a second study, whose subject was human thymus T cells. This second report adds: Immunologically healthy infants in Finland undergoing congenital heart defect surgery were the donors. The thymus tissue came from resections taken during corrective heart surgery. Gene usage for V and J segments appeared biased in thymic and blood repertoires. Related studies found that unrelated individuals share highly overlapping thymic repertoires.

This chain links TRBV27 with TRBJ2-2, with a weak D call TRBD1 (5 bases). Specimen: thymocytes. This TCR derives from a girl under three years old with a congenital heart defect. Here the CDR3 reads CASRPSDERGGSTGELFF. As DNA, the CDR3 is TGTGCCAGCAGACCCTCGGACGAAAGGGGCGGCAGCACCGGGGAGCTGTTTTTT.